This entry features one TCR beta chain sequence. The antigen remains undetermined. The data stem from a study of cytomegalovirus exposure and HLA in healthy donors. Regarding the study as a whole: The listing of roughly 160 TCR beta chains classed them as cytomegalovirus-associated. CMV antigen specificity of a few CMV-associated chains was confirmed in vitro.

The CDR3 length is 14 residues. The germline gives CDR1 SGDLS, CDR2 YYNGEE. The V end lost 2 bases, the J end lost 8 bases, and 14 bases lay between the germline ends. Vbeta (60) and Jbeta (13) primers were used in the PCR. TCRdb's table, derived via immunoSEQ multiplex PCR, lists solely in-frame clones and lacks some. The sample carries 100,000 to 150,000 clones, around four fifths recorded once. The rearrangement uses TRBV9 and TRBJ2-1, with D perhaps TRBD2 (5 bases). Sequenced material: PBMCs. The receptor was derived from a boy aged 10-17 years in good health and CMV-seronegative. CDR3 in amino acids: CASSVSSAGYEQFF. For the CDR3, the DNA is TGTGCCAGCAGCGTTAGTAGCGCGGGCTATGAGCAGTTCTTC.